This paragraph reports one T cell receptor beta chain. Its recognized antigen is unknown. Base qualities were left out, and no much larger clone turns up one base away. Enrolling through a virtual design, the prospective study's participants ranged in age from roughly 18 to 95 years and lived across around 25 United States geographic areas. In the prospective study, cohorts were assigned on the basis of participant-reported clinical history obtained from a screening survey and a study questionnaire. Recovered participants in ImmuneRACE Cohort 3 were defined by two consecutive negative NP/OP PCR tests, clearance by a healthcare professional, or resolution of symptoms. In the prospective study, mobile phlebotomists collected whole blood, serum and a nasopharyngeal or oropharyngeal swab from each participant. Prospective study participants could optionally give additional blood draws and questionnaires over a roughly 2-month period. Blood samples from the prospective study were shipped frozen or at room temperature prior to DNA extraction.

From its cysteine to its phenylalanine, the CDR3 spans 13 amino acids. CDR3 DNA is the only sequence kept; it has 39 bases, read in frame from the first base. As encoded in the germline V gene, CDR1 is SGHNT while CDR2 is YENEEA. Germline trimming amounts to 2 bases on V and 7 bases on J, with 1 as the count of junction bases outside the gene matches. TCRbeta CDR3 regions were amplified from genomic DNA by means of the immunoSEQ Assay, a bias-controlled multiplex PCR. The published analysis was carried out like this. The number of nucleated cells in each sample was estimated from the amplification of reference gene primers within the assay. To quantify the absolute abundance of each unique TCRbeta CDR3 rearrangement, sequence reads were collapsed and filtered. For each sample, productive Simpson clonality was calculated as the square root of Simpson's diversity index over productive rearrangements. TCRdb holds this immuneACCESS table with in-frame rearrangements only. Some clones are missing; in checked studies, unresolved V genes explain under half, and the rest has no known cause. The V and J calls and clone size were taken over from that table, and D and trimming were inferred from the DNA. The sample table records about 390,000 clones; 80% to 90% of these occur just once. Roughly a tenth of the sample is taken by the ten largest.

The record originates from a study of blood T cell repertoires in COVID-19 (dated by TCRdb to 2020 to 2022). Some background on the complete study: Samples from collaborators originated in the United States, Italy and Spain and spanned both the acute and convalescent phases of COVID-19. The prospective study material was composed of cDNA or gDNA derived from T cells, B-cell-depleted T cells, or PBMCs. The samples were drawn from the first 160 participants of the ongoing ImmuneRACE study and from 950 to 1,500 subjects provided by 6 global collaborators. A freely available public database, intended as a resource for researchers studying the immune response to SARS-CoV-2, is where the repertoires were released. Deeply sampled blood TCRbeta repertoires from subjects exposed to, actively infected with, or recovered from COVID-19 were included in the dataset. Sample metadata almost always included a de-identified subject ID, COVID-19 status, age in years and sex. Where available, HLA class I and class II types were taken from metadata supplied by the sample provider and were not determined by assay-based typing.

The paper's findings and limits, for the study overall: The amount of clinical and demographic metadata varied by source and participant and was provided uncurated.

The sample consisted of PBMCs or T cells enriched from blood (not recorded which). The TCR originated in a woman in her 50s who had recovered from COVID-19. Rearrangement joined TRBV11-3 to TRBJ2-2; 7 middle bases align to TRBD1. The nucleotide sequence is given as TGTGCCAGCAGCTTAAGACAGGGCGGGGAGCTGTTTTTT. The translation is CASSLRQGGELFF.